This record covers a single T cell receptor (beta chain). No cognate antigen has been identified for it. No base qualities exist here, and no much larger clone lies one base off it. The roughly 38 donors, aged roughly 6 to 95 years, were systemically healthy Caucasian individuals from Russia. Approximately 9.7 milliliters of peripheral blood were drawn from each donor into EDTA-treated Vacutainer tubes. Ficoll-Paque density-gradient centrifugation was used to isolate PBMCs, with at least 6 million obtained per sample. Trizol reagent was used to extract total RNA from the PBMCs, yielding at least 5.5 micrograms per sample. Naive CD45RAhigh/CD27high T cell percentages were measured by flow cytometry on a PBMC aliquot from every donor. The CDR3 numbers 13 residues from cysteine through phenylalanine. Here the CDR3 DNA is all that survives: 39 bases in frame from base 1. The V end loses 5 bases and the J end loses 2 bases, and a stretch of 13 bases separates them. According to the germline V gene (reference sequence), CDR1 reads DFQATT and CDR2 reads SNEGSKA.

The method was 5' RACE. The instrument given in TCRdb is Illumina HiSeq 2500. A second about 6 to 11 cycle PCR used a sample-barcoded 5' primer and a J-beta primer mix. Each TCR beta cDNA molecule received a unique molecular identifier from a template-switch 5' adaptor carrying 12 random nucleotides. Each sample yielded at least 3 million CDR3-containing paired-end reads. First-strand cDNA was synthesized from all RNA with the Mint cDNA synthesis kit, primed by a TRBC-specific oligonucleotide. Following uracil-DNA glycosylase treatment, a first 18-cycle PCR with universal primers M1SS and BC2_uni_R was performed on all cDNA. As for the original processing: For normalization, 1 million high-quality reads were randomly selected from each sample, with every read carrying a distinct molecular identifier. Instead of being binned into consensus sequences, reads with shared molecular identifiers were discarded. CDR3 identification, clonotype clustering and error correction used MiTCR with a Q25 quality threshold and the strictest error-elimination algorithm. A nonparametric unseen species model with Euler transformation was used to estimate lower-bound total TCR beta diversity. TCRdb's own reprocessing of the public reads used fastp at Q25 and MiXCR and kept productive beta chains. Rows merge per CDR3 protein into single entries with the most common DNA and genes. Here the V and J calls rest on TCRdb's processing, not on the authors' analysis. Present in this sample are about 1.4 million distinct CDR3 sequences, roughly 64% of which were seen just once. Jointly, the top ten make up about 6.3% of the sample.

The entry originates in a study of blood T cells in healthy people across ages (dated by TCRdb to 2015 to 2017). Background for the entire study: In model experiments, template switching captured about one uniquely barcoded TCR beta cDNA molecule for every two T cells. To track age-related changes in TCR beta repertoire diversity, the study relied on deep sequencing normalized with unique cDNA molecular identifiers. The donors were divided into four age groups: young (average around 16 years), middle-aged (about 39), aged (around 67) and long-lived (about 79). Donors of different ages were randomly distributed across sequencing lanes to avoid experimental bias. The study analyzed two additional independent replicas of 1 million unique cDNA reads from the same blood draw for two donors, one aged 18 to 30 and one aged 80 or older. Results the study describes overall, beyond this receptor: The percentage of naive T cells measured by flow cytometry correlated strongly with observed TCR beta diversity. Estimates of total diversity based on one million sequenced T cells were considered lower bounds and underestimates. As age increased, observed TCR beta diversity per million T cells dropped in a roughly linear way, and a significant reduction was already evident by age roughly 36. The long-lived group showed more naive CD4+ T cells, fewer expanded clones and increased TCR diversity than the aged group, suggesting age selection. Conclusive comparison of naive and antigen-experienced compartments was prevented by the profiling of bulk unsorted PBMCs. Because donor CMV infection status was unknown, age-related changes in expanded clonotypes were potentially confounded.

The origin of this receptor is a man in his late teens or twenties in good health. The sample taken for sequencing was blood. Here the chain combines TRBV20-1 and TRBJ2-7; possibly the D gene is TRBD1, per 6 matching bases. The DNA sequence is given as TGCAGTGCTGACCGGGACAACCCCTACGAGCAGTACTTC. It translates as CSADRDNPYEQYF.